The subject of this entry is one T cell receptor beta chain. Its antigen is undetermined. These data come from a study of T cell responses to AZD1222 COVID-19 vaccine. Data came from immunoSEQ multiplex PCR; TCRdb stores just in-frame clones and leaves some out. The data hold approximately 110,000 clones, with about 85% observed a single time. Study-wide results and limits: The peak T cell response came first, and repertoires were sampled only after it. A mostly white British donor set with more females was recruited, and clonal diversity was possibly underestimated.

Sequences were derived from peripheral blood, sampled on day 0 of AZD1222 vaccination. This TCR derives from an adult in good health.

CDR3 in amino acids: CASSRDGYSNQPQHF. The CDR3 DNA reads as TGTGCCAGCAGTCGGGACGGATATAGCAATCAGCCCCAGCATTTT. V is TRBV2 and J is TRBJ1-5, with D perhaps TRBD1 (5 bases). Germline V CDR1 and CDR2: SNHLY, FYNNEI. V lost 5 bases, J lost 0 bases, and 11 bases lay in between. The CDR3 loop spans 15 amino acids.